This entry lists 27 T cell receptor beta chains sequenced from one sample in a study of blood T cell repertoires in COVID-19. Measured with immunoSEQ multiplex PCR; TCRdb has only the in-frame clones, and not every one. This sample has fewer than 250,000 clones, with roughly 86% found just once. Sequenced material: PBMCs or T cells enriched from blood (not recorded which). All receptors come from a woman in her thirties or forties in a cohort exposed to, infected with or recovered from COVID-19 (not recorded which).

This chain connects TRBV27 to TRBJ1-1; TRBD1 is a possible D gene (6 bases). CDR3 size: 18 residues. Trimming left V 2 bases short and J 1 base short, with 20 bases between. Looked up from germline, CDR1 is MNHEY and CDR2 is SMNVEV (reference sequence). DNA for the CDR3: TGTGCCAGCAGTTTAAATCGAGGCGGGGGCAGGAAGAACACTGAAGCTTTCTTT. It encodes CASSLNRGGGRKNTEAFF.

Remarks on this clone: Distinct nucleotide sequences in the sample also encode this CDR3. The V call is TRBV9, the J call TRBJ2-5; 8 bases match TRBD2. Trimming removed 2 bases from V and 2 bases from J; junction bases left unmatched: 5. This CDR3 has 15 amino acids. The germline gives CDR1 SGDLS, CDR2 YYNGEE. The CDR3 reads CASSVGSGGQETQYF. In DNA, the CDR3 is TGTGCCAGCAGCGTCGGAAGCGGGGGACAAGAGACCCAGTACTTC.

Only a few counts were recorded for this clone. The gene calls are TRBV9 and TRBJ2-5; tentatively, D is TRBD2 (7 bases). The V and J ends lost 6 bases and 1 base respectively, with 19 bases between them. The germline gives CDR1 SGDLS, CDR2 YYNGEE. The CDR3 is 16 residues long. CDR3 loop: CASTKGTGGRQETQYF. The CDR3 nucleotides read TGTGCCAGCACCAAGGGGACGGGGGGCCGCCAAGAGACCCAGTACTTC.

The chain links TRBV30 to TRBJ2-7, with D hard to call. From germline, CDR1 is GTSNPN and CDR2 SVGIG (reference sequence). The CDR3 runs to 14 residues. The V gene lost 0 bases and the J gene lost 5 bases, with 14 bases spanning the gap. The CDR3 DNA reads as TGTGCCTGGAGTGTAGACGATGGGCTGGACGAGCAGTACTTC. Protein product: CAWSVDDGLDEQYF. The variable domain in full, completed from reference TRBV30 and TRBJ2-7, reads SQTIHQWPATLVQPVGSPLSLECTVEGTSNPNLYWYRQAAGRGLQLLFYSVGIGQISSEVPQNLSASRPQDRQFILSSKKLLLSDSGFYLCAWSVDDGLDEQYFGPGTRLTVT.

V is TRBV7-6 and J is TRBJ2-3; 10 positions match TRBD2. This CDR3 contains 18 residues. Trimming at V came to 5 bases and at J to 3 bases, leaving 14 bases not matched to a gene. Germline CDR1 is SGHVS and CDR2 is FNYEAQ. CDR3 sequence (DNA): TGTGCCAGCAGCCCAAGGCCCTCTCTAGCGGGGGTTACAGATACGCAGTATTTT. Its protein product is CASSPRPSLAGVTDTQYF.

J is TRBJ2-3 and V is TRBV2, with a tentative D call TRBD2 (6 bases). V was cut by 3 bases and J by 6 bases, with 16 bases left in between. Germline CDR1 and CDR2: SNHLY and FYNNEI. The CDR3 is 15 residues long. CDR3 sequence (DNA): TGTGCCAGCAGTGAGGAGCGCGGGGTAGGGGATACGCAGTATTTT. Its protein is CASSEERGVGDTQYF.

This clone was counted a single time. The same CDR3 also results from other DNA sequences found in this sample. The chain joins TRBV5-1 to TRBJ1-1; D is ambiguous. V was shortened by 2 bases and J by 5 bases, with 10 bases between the two germline ends. CDR1 and CDR2 from the germline V gene are SGHRS and YFSETQ. CDR3 length equals 13 residues. The CDR3 loop is CASSFRGGTEAFF. The CDR3 DNA reads as TGCGCCAGCAGCTTTCGGGGAGGAACTGAAGCTTTCTTT.

This clone was counted only a few times. This rearrangement joins TRBV28 to TRBJ2-7, with 7 nucleotides matching TRBD2. The V and J ends lost 6 bases and 3 bases, in that order; junction bases with no gene match: 8. The CDR3 consists of 14 residues. Germline V gene data show CDR1 as MDHEN and CDR2 as SYDVKM. In DNA form, the CDR3 reads TGTGCCAGCAGCACCCCGGGGGGATTCTACGAGCAGTACTTC. Translating gives CASSTPGGFYEQYF.

The chain joins TRBV4-1 to TRBJ2-7; a weak D match, TRBD1 (5 bases). The CDR3 loop spans 15 amino acids. Trimming removed 1 base from V and 1 base from J, with 11 bases in between. Germline V gives CDR1 MGHRA, CDR2 YSYEKL. The CDR3 nucleotides are TGCGCCAGCAGCCAAGTGCAGGGTAGGTCCTACGAGCAGTACTTC. It codes for CASSQVQGRSYEQYF.

This clone has more than one count but fewer than ten. The rearrangement uses TRBV2 and TRBJ1-2; 7 bases are shared with TRBD1. Germline trimming cut 3 bases from V and 8 bases from J; bases unmatched to any gene: 6. From germline, CDR1 is SNHLY and CDR2 FYNNEI. The CDR3 is 13 amino acids. DNA for the CDR3: TGTGCCAGCAGTGATGGCAGGGGGTCAGGCTACACCTTC. Translation gives CASSDGRGSGYTF.

This chain connects TRBV13 to TRBJ1-3; D gene ambiguous. Germline CDR1 reads PRHDT; CDR2 reads FYEKMQ (reference sequence). This CDR3 comprises 15 residues. V was trimmed by 5 bases and J by 0 bases, leaving 11 bases between them. The CDR3 sequence is CASSIRTYSGNTIYF. DNA for the CDR3: TGTGCCAGCAGCATCCGCACCTACTCTGGAAACACCATATATTTT.

The rearrangement joins TRBV11-2 to TRBJ2-7; no clear D gene. Trimming stripped 0 bases from V and 3 bases from J, with 12 bases between. This CDR3 comprises 15 residues. Germline loops: CDR1 SGHAT, CDR2 FQNNGV. The CDR3 is CASSLEFGQIYEQYF. CDR3 DNA sequence: TGTGCCAGCAGCTTAGAATTTGGGCAGATCTACGAGCAGTACTTC. The variable domain in full, with the rest retrieved from reference TRBV11-2 and TRBJ2-7, is EAGVAQSPRYKIIEKRQSVAFWCNPISGHATLYWYQQILGQGPKLLIQFQNNGVVDDSQLPKDRFSAERLKGVDSTLKIQPAKLEDSAVYLCASSLEFGQIYEQYFGPGTRLTVT.

The J gene is TRBJ2-6, the V gene TRBV4-2; possible D gene TRBD1, 6 bases. Germline CDR1 LGHNA, CDR2 YNFKEQ. The CDR3 totals 17 residues. V was pared by 8 bases and J by 0 bases, with 17 bases between. Here the CDR3 DNA reads TGTGCCAGCTCCCGGGACAAATCCCCCTCTGGGGCCAACGTCCTGACTTTC. The encoded protein is CASSRDKSPSGANVLTF.

The chain employs TRBV11-3 and TRBJ1-6, with 10 positions matching TRBD1. Trimming removed 4 bases from V and 8 bases from J; junction bases left unmatched: 8. CDR1 is SGHNT, CDR2 YENEEA, per germline. The CDR3 loop spans 16 amino acids. In DNA, the CDR3 is TGTGCCAGCAGCTCGCCGACAGGGGGCCAAGATTCACCCCTCCACTTT. Its protein product is CASSSPTGGQDSPLHF.

This chain joins TRBV7-2 and TRBJ2-1; D is undetermined. Germline-derived CDR1 and CDR2 are SGHTA and FQGNSA. The length of the CDR3 is 15 residues. Trimming stripped 2 bases from V and 2 bases from J, with 10 bases between. The CDR3 DNA sequence: TGTGCCAGCAGCTTATTCTGGCTAGCCTACAATGAGCAGTTCTTC. This sequence encodes CASSLFWLAYNEQFF.

V and J are TRBV6-5 and TRBJ2-3; 8 bases fit TRBD2. CDR1 is MNHEY, CDR2 SVGAGI, per germline. V gave up 4 bases and J gave up 4 bases; unmatched junction bases: 4. This CDR3 spans 14 amino acids. The CDR3 DNA reads as TGTGCCAGCAGTTTTAGCGGGGAGGCAGATACGCAGTATTTT. Residues: CASSFSGEADTQYF.

The CDR3 protein is CSAETSGEQFF. The CDR3 coding sequence is TGCAGTGCGGAAACTAGCGGTGAGCAGTTCTTC. V and J are TRBV20-1 and TRBJ2-1; 8 bases align to TRBD2. CDR1 is DFQATT and CDR2 is SNEGSKA in the germline V gene (reference sequence). The CDR3 has 11 residues. The trim removed 6 bases at V and 9 bases at J, leaving 4 bases unmatched.

The chain carries TRBV5-6 and TRBJ2-4; D might be TRBD2 (6 bases). This CDR3 has 14 residues. Germline CDR1 reads SGHDT; CDR2 reads YYEEEE. The V gene lost 0 bases and the J gene lost 8 bases, with 12 bases spanning the gap. Here the CDR3 reads CASSLAGSDDIQYF. Here the CDR3 DNA reads TGTGCCAGCAGCTTGGCCGGGAGTGACGACATTCAGTACTTC.

The chain couples TRBV19 to TRBJ1-1, with TRBD1 matching 7 bases. CDR1 is LNHDA and CDR2 is SQIVND in the germline V gene (reference sequence). The ends lost 6 bases at V and 4 bases at J; junction bases unmatched: 8. The CDR3 runs to 14 residues. Here the CDR3 DNA reads TGTGCCAGTAGCGCGCGATCAGGGGGCACTGAAGCTTTCTTT. The encoded protein is CASSARSGGTEAFF.

The chain has TRBV5-1 and TRBJ1-3; a weak D match, TRBD1 (6 bases). Germline V gene sequence: CDR1 SGHRS, CDR2 YFSETQ. The CDR3 extends over 17 amino acids. The V gene lost 2 bases and the J gene lost 2 bases, with 17 bases spanning the gap. DNA of the CDR3: TGCGCCAGCAGCTTTTTAGCCGACAGGTCCGCTGGAAACACCATATATTTT. As protein: CASSFLADRSAGNTIYF.

The chain joins TRBV6-5 to TRBJ1-1; 8 bases are shared with TRBD1. Trimming at V came to 5 bases and at J to 1 base, leaving 6 bases not matched to a gene. CDR1 and CDR2 (germline): MNHEY, SVGAGI. The CDR3 is 15 amino acids. The CDR3 is CASSPRTGTNTEAFF. The CDR3 nucleotides read TGTGCCAGCAGTCCACGGACAGGGACGAACACTGAAGCTTTCTTT.

This rearrangement joins TRBV27 to TRBJ1-5; 7 nucleotides line up with TRBD1. The CDR3 spans 15 residues. Germline V gene sequence: CDR1 MNHEY, CDR2 SMNVEV (reference sequence). With 6 bases clipped from V and 6 bases from J, the junction kept 11 bases outside the gene matches. This CDR3 is CASSLTGSVIQPQHF. CDR3 sequence (DNA): TGTGCCAGCAGCTTGACAGGGTCTGTCATTCAGCCCCAGCATTTT.

The J gene is TRBJ1-6, the V gene TRBV5-4; TRBD1 matches at 8 bases. Unmatched junction bases numbered 8, after V lost 4 bases and J lost 8 bases. This CDR3 comprises 15 residues. From germline, CDR1 is SGHNT and CDR2 YYREEE (reference sequence). The CDR3 reads CASSTQDRAYSPLHF. The CDR3, as DNA: TGTGCCAGCAGCACTCAGGACAGGGCTTATTCACCCCTCCACTTT. Full variable domain (outside the CDR3, taken from reference TRBV5-4 and TRBJ1-6): ETGVTQSPTHLIKTRGQQVTLRCSSQSGHNTVSWYQQALGQGPQFIFQYYREEENGRGNFPPRFSGLQFPNYSSELNVNALELDDSALYLCASSTQDRAYSPLHFGNGTRLTVT.

CDR3 in DNA: TGCGCCAGCAGCCAAGACCGGGGACTAGCGATAAATGAGCAGTTCTTC. It specifies CASSQDRGLAINEQFF. This chain links TRBV4-1 with TRBJ2-1, with 10 bases lining up with TRBD2. Germline V lookup: CDR1 MGHRA, CDR2 YSYEKL. J gave up 7 bases and V 0 bases, and 6 bases lay outside the gene matches. The CDR3 has 16 residues.

This clone turned up a few times. The V gene is TRBV6-4, the J gene TRBJ2-3, with 9 bases fitting TRBD2. Trimming at V came to 0 bases and at J to 3 bases, leaving 7 bases not matched to a gene. This CDR3 is built from 17 residues. Germline-derived CDR1 and CDR2 are MRHNA and SNTAGT. Here the CDR3 DNA reads TGTGCCAGCAGTGACTCGAAGTCCAGCGGGGGGACAGATACGCAGTATTTT. Translated: CASSDSKSSGGTDTQYF.

This sequence joins TRBV27 and TRBJ1-6; 7 bases are a match to TRBD1. CDR3 length: 14 residues. Germline V gene sequence: CDR1 MNHEY, CDR2 SMNVEV (reference sequence). Trimming removed 6 bases from V and 8 bases from J; junction bases left unmatched: 7. CDR3 nucleotide sequence: TGTGCCAGCAGCGGGACAGCCCTTTATTCACCCCTCCACTTT. It specifies CASSGTALYSPLHF.

This sequence joins TRBV10-3 and TRBJ2-3; maybe TRBD2 (6 bases). Germline CDR1 reads ENHRY; CDR2 reads SYGVKD. The CDR3 has 15 amino acids. V was shortened by 10 bases and J by 0 bases, with 17 bases between the two germline ends. The CDR3 reads CATGTTSLSTDTQYF. Written as DNA, the CDR3 is TGTGCCACCGGAACAACTAGCTTGAGCACAGATACGCAGTATTTT.